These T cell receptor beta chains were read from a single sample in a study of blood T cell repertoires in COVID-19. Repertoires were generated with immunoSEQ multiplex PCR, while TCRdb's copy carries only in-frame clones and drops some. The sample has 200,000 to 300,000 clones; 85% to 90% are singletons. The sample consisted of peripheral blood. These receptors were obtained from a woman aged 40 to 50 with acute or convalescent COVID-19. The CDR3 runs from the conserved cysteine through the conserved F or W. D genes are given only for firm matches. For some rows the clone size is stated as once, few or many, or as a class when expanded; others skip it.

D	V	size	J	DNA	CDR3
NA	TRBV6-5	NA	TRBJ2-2	TGTGCCAGCAGTTACTCAGGACTAAACACCGGGGAGCTGTTTTTT	CASSYSGLNTGELFF
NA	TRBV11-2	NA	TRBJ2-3	TGTGCCAGCAGCTTAAATTTAGGAGGTGGGTCCACAGATACGCAGTATTTT	CASSLNLGGGSTDTQYF
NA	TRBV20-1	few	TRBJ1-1	TGCAGTGCTAGTCCGGGTATGGGGCAATTGAACACTGAAGCTTTCTTT	CSASPGMGQLNTEAFF
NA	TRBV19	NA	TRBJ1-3	TGTGCCAGTAGACGGGGGTCTGGAAACACCATATATTTT	CASRRGSGNTIYF
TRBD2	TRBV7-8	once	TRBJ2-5	TGTGCCAGCAGCTTATTATACGGGGGGGCCTTTCAAGAGACCCAGTACTTC	CASSLLYGGAFQETQYF
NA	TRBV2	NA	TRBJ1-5	TGTGCCAGCAGTGAAGAACAGGCTCAGCCCCAGCATTTT	CASSEEQAQPQHF
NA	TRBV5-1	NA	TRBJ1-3	TGCGCCAGCAGCCCAAGGCAGACTCCTCGATCCTCTGGAAACACCATATATTTT	CASSPRQTPRSSGNTIYF
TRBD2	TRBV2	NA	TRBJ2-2	TGTGCCAGCGGTCTAGCGGGGGACATTAACACCGGGGAGCTGTTTTTT	CASGLAGDINTGELFF
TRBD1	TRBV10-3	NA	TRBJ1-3	TGTGCCATCAATCCCGGGGACAGGGTGGCGAACACCATATATTTT	CAINPGDRVANTIYF
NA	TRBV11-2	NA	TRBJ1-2	TGTGCCAGCAGCTTGGGCAGGGGAGACTATGGCTACACCTTC	CASSLGRGDYGYTF
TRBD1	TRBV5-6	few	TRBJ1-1	TGTGCCAGCAGCTTGGGACAGGGGGCTGAAGCTTTCTTT	CASSLGQGAEAFF
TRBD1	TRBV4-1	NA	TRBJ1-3	TGCGCCAGCAGCCCCAGGACAGGGAACTATCCCTCTGGAAACACCATATATTTT	CASSPRTGNYPSGNTIYF
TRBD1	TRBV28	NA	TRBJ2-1	TGTGCCAGCAACCCTTTGGGGGGACAGGATGAGCAGTTCTTC	CASNPLGGQDEQFF
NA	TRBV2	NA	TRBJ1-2	TGTGCCAGCAGCCCGACAGTAACCAATGGCTACACCTTC	CASSPTVTNGYTF
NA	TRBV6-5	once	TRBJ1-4	TGTGCCAGCAGTTACTCGAGGGCAAATGAAAAACTGTTTTTT	CASSYSRANEKLFF
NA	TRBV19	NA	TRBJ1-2	TGTGCCAGTAGTATACACGGGGACTATGGCTACACCTTC	CASSIHGDYGYTF
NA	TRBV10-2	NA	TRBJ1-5	TGCGCCAGCAGTTTACAGGTTGATCAGCCCCAGCATTTT	CASSLQVDQPQHF
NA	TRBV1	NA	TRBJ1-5	TGCACCAGCAGCGTACTAAACAGGGTTTATAATCAGCCCCAGCATTTT	CTSSVLNRVYNQPQHF
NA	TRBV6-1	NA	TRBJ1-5	TGTGCCAGCAGTCCCCAGGGTAGCAATCAGCCCCAGCATTTT	CASSPQGSNQPQHF
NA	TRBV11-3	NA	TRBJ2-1	TGTGCCAGCAGCCTGACTAGCTCCTACAATGAGCAGTTCTTC	CASSLTSSYNEQFF
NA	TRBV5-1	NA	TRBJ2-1	TGCGCCAGCAGTCGACAGAACTACAATGAGCAGTTCTTC	CASSRQNYNEQFF
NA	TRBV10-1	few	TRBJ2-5	TGCGCCAGCAGTGAGGCCAGGGCAGGAGAGACCCAGTACTTC	CASSEARAGETQYF
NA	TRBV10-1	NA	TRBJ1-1	TGCGCCAGCAGTGAGTCGAACGGGAACACTGAAGCTTTCTTT	CASSESNGNTEAFF
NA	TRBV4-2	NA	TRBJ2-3	TGTGCCAGCAGCCAAAGAGGAGGTTTGATGTCAGATACGCAGTATTTT	CASSQRGGLMSDTQYF
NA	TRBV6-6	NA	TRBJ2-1	TGTGCCAGCAGTTACACAGACGTTGAGCAGTTCTTC	CASSYTDVEQFF
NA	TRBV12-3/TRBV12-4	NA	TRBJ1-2	TGTGCCAGCAGTTTTCGGAACTATGGCTACACCTTC	CASSFRNYGYTF
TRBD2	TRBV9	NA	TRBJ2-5	TGTGCCAGCAGCACCCGGCCTAGCGGGCAAGAGACCCAGTACTTC	CASSTRPSGQETQYF
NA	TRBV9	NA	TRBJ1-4	TGTGCCAGCAGCTCCCAGGGGCTTCCCAATGAAAAACTGTTTTTT	CASSSQGLPNEKLFF
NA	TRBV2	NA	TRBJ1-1	TGTGCCATACAGGGGAACACTGAAGCTTTCTTT	CAIQGNTEAFF
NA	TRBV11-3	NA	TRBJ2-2	TGTGCCAGCACTTACTCCTCGCCGACAGCCACCGGGGAGCTGTTTTTT	CASTYSSPTATGELFF
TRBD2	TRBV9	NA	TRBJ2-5	TGTGCCAGCAATCTAGCGGGGGGGAGGGCAGAGACCCAGTACTTC	CASNLAGGRAETQYF
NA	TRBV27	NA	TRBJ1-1	TGTGCCAGCTTCTCCAGGGCTTGGGGCACTGAAGCTTTCTTT	CASFSRAWGTEAFF
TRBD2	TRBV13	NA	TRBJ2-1	TGTGCCAGCAGCTCCGGGGGGGGACTAGCTTTGAGGTACAATGAGCAGTTCTTC	CASSSGGGLALRYNEQFF
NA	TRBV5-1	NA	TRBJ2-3	TGCGCCAGCAGCGATGCCCGGTCAGATACGCAGTATTTT	CASSDARSDTQYF